These 7 T cell receptor beta chains were all obtained from the same sample, sequenced in a study of Ad26.COV2.S vaccination and SARS-CoV-2 variants. Sequencing was performed with immunoSEQ multiplex PCR; in TCRdb, only in-frame clones are kept and a portion is missing. The profile shows over 400,000 clones, roughly 89% of them singletons. Treatment of the sample: roughly 20 received Ad26.COV2.S at low or high dose, single or two shots; 5 received placebo; per-sample allocation not given. Day 63 after the first vaccine or placebo injection was the time point for sampling. The specimen was peripheral blood, collected in a trial of Ad26.COV2.S vaccine versus placebo. The source is a person aged 18-60 years who received the Ad26.COV2.S COVID-19 vaccine or a placebo.

This chain links TRBV11-3 with TRBJ2-3; either TRBD1 or TRBD2 may fit D (5 bases each). The CDR3 has 18 amino acids. Germline CDR1 reads SGHNT; CDR2 reads YENEEA. Trimming cost V 0 bases and J 0 bases, with 16 bases left between them. CDR3 amino acids: CASSLDPRGRLSTDTQYF. CDR3 in DNA: TGTGCCAGCAGCTTAGACCCCCGGGGACGGTTAAGCACAGATACGCAGTATTTT.

This chain uses TRBV2 with TRBJ1-2, with no clear D. The germline V and J ends were trimmed by 0 bases and 8 bases, with 7 bases remaining between them. This CDR3 comprises 12 residues. CDR1 and CDR2 (germline): SNHLY, FYNNEI. CDR3 bases: TGTGCCAGCAGTGAAGCGTGGGAAGGCTACACCTTC. It specifies CASSEAWEGYTF.

The genes are TRBV15 and TRBJ1-6, with D possibly being TRBD1 (5 bases). V was cut by 1 base and J by 9 bases, with 13 bases left in between. CDR1 is LNHNV and CDR2 is YYDKDF in the germline V gene (reference sequence). The CDR3 runs to 15 residues. CDR3 protein: CATSRAGTGSSPLHF. DNA of the CDR3: TGTGCCACCAGCAGAGCCGGGACGGGGAGTTCACCCCTCCACTTT.

The chain carries TRBV9 and TRBJ2-5, with D perhaps TRBD2 (5 bases). Germline V lookup: CDR1 SGDLS, CDR2 YYNGEE. The CDR3 has 16 residues. The V gene lost 4 bases and the J gene lost 2 bases, with 18 bases spanning the gap. The CDR3 DNA reads as TGTGCCAGCAGCCCATTTGGAGCGGTTTCGCAAGAGACCCAGTACTTC. Residues: CASSPFGAVSQETQYF.

Remarks on this clone: The same CDR3 can be traced to other DNA sequences in this sample. This sequence joins TRBV19 and TRBJ2-5, with unresolved D. Trimming pared 1 base from V and 5 bases from J, leaving 8 bases between. There are 13 residues in the CDR3. Germline CDR1 is LNHDA and CDR2 is SQIVND (reference sequence). CDR3 amino acids: CASSIGGGETQYF. For the CDR3, the DNA is TGTGCCAGTAGTATAGGCGGTGGGGAGACCCAGTACTTC.

This sequence joins TRBV2 and TRBJ2-5; D gene unclear. This CDR3 region has 12 residues. Germline V gene lookup returns CDR1 SNHLY and CDR2 FYNNEI. Trimming shortened V by 7 bases and J by 6 bases, and 12 bases separated the two germline ends. Written as DNA, the CDR3 is TGTGCCAGCAAAAACCTCGGGCAGACCCAGTACTTC. This sequence encodes CASKNLGQTQYF.

The chain carries TRBV7-9 and TRBJ2-1, with D uncertain. Germline CDR1 SEHNR, CDR2 FQNEAQ (reference sequence). With 5 bases removed from V and 10 bases from J, the gap between germline ends came to 12 bases. The CDR3 totals 12 residues. CDR3 region: CASSPWVGEQFF. In DNA, the CDR3 is TGTGCCAGCAGCCCGTGGGTGGGGGAGCAGTTCTTC.